Each of the 27 T cell receptor beta chains below was sequenced from the same sample in a study of T cell changes during pregnancy in multiple sclerosis. Clones were sequenced by immunoSEQ multiplex PCR, and TCRdb holds only the in-frame ones, with some missing. The sample lists 55,000 to 70,000 clones, just over 90% occurring once. The starting material was peripheral blood, obtained in the second trimester of pregnancy. All receptors come from a female donor in good health, enrolled as a control in a pregnancy study.

V usage is TRBV9 and J usage is TRBJ1-1; D is unresolved. The CDR3 is 15 amino acids. V lost 0 bases, J lost 6 bases, and 15 bases lay in between. The germline V gene has CDR1 SGDLS and CDR2 YYNGEE. CDR3 sequence reads: CASSVEADYAAEAFF. The CDR3 nucleotides are TGTGCCAGCAGCGTAGAGGCGGATTACGCCGCTGAAGCTTTCTTT. The full variable domain, its missing parts supplied by reference TRBV9 and TRBJ1-1, is DSGVTQTPKHLITATGQRVTLRCSPRSGDLSVYWYQQSLDQGLQFLIQYYNGEERAKGNILERFSAQQFPDLHSELNLSSLELGDSALYFCASSVEADYAAEAFFGQGTRLTVV.

The chain has TRBV7-9 and TRBJ2-5; 9 bases map to TRBD1. Trimming took 5 bases from V and 4 from J; bases not matched to a gene: 11. The germline V gene has CDR1 SEHNR and CDR2 FQNEAQ (reference sequence). The CDR3 has 16 amino acids. The CDR3 loop is CASSAWDRVGRETQYF. CDR3 in DNA: TGTGCCAGCAGCGCTTGGGACAGGGTCGGTCGAGAGACCCAGTACTTC.

This clone was picked up one time. The chain recombines TRBV6-1 with TRBJ2-7; no clear D gene. Trimming took off 9 bases at V and 0 bases at J, with 6 bases between the two ends. Germline-derived CDR1 and CDR2 are MNHNS and SASEGT. This CDR3 region has 11 residues. The CDR3 nucleotides are TGTGCCAGGTGGAGCTCCTACGAGCAGTACTTC. Translation gives CARWSSYEQYF.

This clone was seen once. The chain links TRBV10-3 to TRBJ1-5; D remains unclear. This CDR3 is 13 amino acids long. Germline V gene sequence: CDR1 ENHRY, CDR2 SYGVKD. V lost 0 bases and J lost 5, with 5 bases in between. The CDR3 DNA follows: TGTGCCATCAGTGAGTCACGGGATCAGCCCCAGCATTTT. It encodes CAISESRDQPQHF.

The gene calls are TRBV7-2 and TRBJ2-3; a weak D match, TRBD2 (5 bases). The CDR3 is 14 amino acids. The V end was cut by 5 bases, the J end by 0 bases, with 9 bases between. Per germline, CDR1 SGHTA and CDR2 FQGNSA. The CDR3 here is CASSGEWSTDTQYF. As DNA, the CDR3 is TGTGCCAGCAGCGGGGAGTGGAGCACAGATACGCAGTATTTT.

Concerning this clone itself: Other DNA variants within this sample encode the same CDR3. The CDR3 coding sequence is TGTGCCAGCAGTTTTGGAGGGAACAATCAGCCCCAGCATTTT. Translating gives CASSFGGNNQPQHF. J is TRBJ1-5 and V is TRBV27; D remains ambiguous. Per germline, CDR1 MNHEY and CDR2 SMNVEV (reference sequence). The CDR3 covers 14 residues. The V gene lost 3 bases and the J gene lost 3 bases, with 9 bases spanning the gap.

V gene TRBV2 combines with J gene TRBJ2-2; weak D call: TRBD2 (5 bases). CDR1 and CDR2 from the germline V gene are SNHLY and FYNNEI. The ends were cut back, 7 bases at V and 3 bases at J, with 9 bases in the middle. CDR3 length equals 13 residues. CDR3 loop: CASKEVDTGELFF. CDR3 DNA sequence: TGTGCCAGCAAGGAGGTGGACACCGGGGAGCTGTTTTTT.

The CDR3 loop is CASSLSLGYEQYF. The DNA of the CDR3 is TGTGCCAGCAGTTTATCACTAGGCTACGAGCAGTACTTC. The chain links TRBV27 to TRBJ2-7, with D possibly TRBD2 on 5 matching bases. Germline CDR1 and CDR2: MNHEY and SMNVEV (reference sequence). The CDR3 covers 13 residues. Trimming stripped 0 bases from V and 3 bases from J, with 6 bases between.

This chain uses TRBV7-2 with TRBJ1-1; weak D call: TRBD1 (5 bases). Germline V gene lookup returns CDR1 SGHTA and CDR2 FQGNSA. The length of the CDR3 is 14 residues. V shed 2 bases and J shed 7 bases, with 14 bases lying between them. The CDR3 here is CASSLRGGESEAFF. CDR3 sequence (DNA): TGTGCCAGCAGCTTAAGGGGAGGGGAGAGTGAAGCTTTCTTT.

V usage is TRBV28 and J usage is TRBJ2-1; D may be TRBD2 (7 bases). Between the trimmed V and J ends, which lost 8 bases and 6 bases, there was a span of 17 bases. The CDR3 loop spans 14 amino acids. Germline lookup yields CDR1 MDHEN and CDR2 SYDVKM. CDR3 in amino acids: CASEPPGGFNEQFF. Written as DNA, the CDR3 is TGTGCCAGCGAACCCCCGGGGGGCTTCAATGAGCAGTTCTTC.

This chain joins TRBV15 and TRBJ1-2; D unclear. V was pared by 8 bases and J by 0 bases, with 13 bases between. The CDR3 has 14 residues. The germline V gene has CDR1 LNHNV and CDR2 YYDKDF (reference sequence). CDR3 region: CATALRLSNYGYTF. As DNA, the CDR3 is TGTGCCACCGCTCTCAGGCTTTCTAACTATGGCTACACCTTC. Drawing the rest from reference TRBV15 and TRBJ1-2, the complete variable domain is DAMVIQNPRYQVTQFGKPVTLSCSQTLNHNVMYWYQQKSSQAPKLLFHYYDKDFNNEADTPDNFQSRRPNTSFCFLDIRSPGLGDTAMYLCATALRLSNYGYTFGSGTRLTVV.

This chain uses TRBV7-9 with TRBJ1-3; D is perhaps TRBD1 (5 bases). CDR1 is SEHNR and CDR2 is FQNEAQ in the germline V gene (reference sequence). CDR3 size: 14 residues. Trimming left V 5 bases short and J 1 base short, with 9 bases between. CDR3 nucleotide sequence: TGTGCCAGCAGCACGACAGATTCTGGAAACACCATATATTTT. Translating it yields CASSTTDSGNTIYF. The full variable domain, rest sourced from reference TRBV7-9 and TRBJ1-3, is DTGVSQNPRHKITKRGQNVTFRCDPISEHNRLYWYRQTLGQGPEFLTYFQNEAQLEKSRLLSDRFSAERPKGSFSTLEIQRTEQGDSAMYLCASSTTDSGNTIYFGEGSWLTVV.

This clone has a single count. The rearrangement links TRBV18 to TRBJ2-1; D is possibly TRBD2 (5 bases). V gave up 3 bases and J gave up 8 bases, with 14 bases separating them. The CDR3 loop spans 14 amino acids. CDR1 is KGHSH and CDR2 is LQKENI in the germline V gene. This CDR3 reads CASSPTGKSDEQFF. CDR3 in DNA: TGTGCCAGCTCACCCACGGGAAAATCGGATGAGCAGTTCTTC.

The chain uses TRBV6-5 and TRBJ2-3; unclear D gene. CDR3 length equals 13 residues. V was pared by 6 bases and J by 1 base, with 8 bases between. The germline V gene has CDR1 MNHEY and CDR2 SVGAGI. The CDR3: CASRQHGTDTQYF. In DNA, the CDR3 is TGTGCCAGCAGGCAACACGGCACAGATACGCAGTATTTT.

The CDR3 region is CASSLQGEKLFF. In DNA form, the CDR3 reads TGCGCCAGCAGCCTACAGGGAGAAAAACTGTTTTTT. The genes are TRBV4-1 and TRBJ1-4, with a weak D call TRBD1 (6 bases). The V end was cut by 4 bases, the J end by 8 bases, with 8 bases between. Germline CDR1 and CDR2: MGHRA and YSYEKL. There are 12 residues in the CDR3.

This chain connects TRBV10-2 to TRBJ1-4; possibly TRBD1 for D (5 bases). The CDR3 runs to 14 residues. CDR1 is WSHSY, CDR2 SAAADI, per germline. V lost 8 bases and J 5 bases, leaving 15 bases between the germline ends. Here the CDR3 reads CASSQSGGNEKLFF. CDR3 nucleotide sequence: TGCGCCAGCTCTCAAAGCGGGGGAAATGAAAAACTGTTTTTT.

The rearrangement links TRBV28 to TRBJ2-1; 7 nucleotides align to TRBD2. Germline V CDR1 and CDR2: MDHEN, SYDVKM. The CDR3 runs to 16 residues. Trimming at V came to 2 bases and at J to 2 bases, leaving 6 bases not matched to a gene. CDR3 loop: CASSLLSAGTYNEQFF. The CDR3 nucleotides are TGTGCCAGCAGTTTACTCTCAGCGGGGACCTACAATGAGCAGTTCTTC.

The rearrangement joins TRBV29-1 to TRBJ2-3; possible D gene TRBD1, 6 bases. Deletions cut 4 bases from V and 4 bases from J, with 15 bases between. The CDR3 has 14 residues. Germline CDR1 reads SQVTM; CDR2 reads ANQGSEA. CDR3 DNA: TGCAGCGTTGGCCCAGGGGCCCGCGCAGATACGCAGTATTTT. Amino acids: CSVGPGARADTQYF.

The rearrangement links TRBV5-6 to TRBJ1-5; no reliable D call. The CDR3 consists of 15 residues. Germline V gene sequence: CDR1 SGHDT, CDR2 YYEEEE. Trimming cost V 3 bases and J 7 bases, with 17 bases left between them. CDR3 nucleotide sequence: TGTGCCAGCAGCTCAGCCGGGGATTACGGACAGCCCCAGCATTTT. Protein sequence: CASSSAGDYGQPQHF.

As regards this clone: Within the sample, other DNA sequences also encode this same CDR3. The V and J genes are TRBV5-1 and TRBJ1-2; D not certain. The CDR3 totals 13 residues. CDR1 SGHRS and CDR2 YFSETQ come from the germline V gene. V shed 0 bases and J shed 1 base, with 4 bases lying between them. CDR3 protein: CASSLDSNYGYTF. The CDR3 DNA is TGCGCCAGCAGCTTGGATAGTAACTATGGCTACACCTTC.

This clone occurred once. This sequence joins TRBV7-3 and TRBJ2-6, with TRBD1 matching 12 bases. The V gene's germline CDR1 is SGHTA and CDR2 FQGTGA. V gave up 2 bases and J gave up 1 base; unmatched junction bases: 9. The CDR3 sequence is 20 residues long. CDR3 residues: CASSLLPGQGAKSGANVLTF. CDR3 in DNA: TGTGCCAGCAGCTTACTCCCGGGACAGGGGGCCAAGTCTGGGGCCAACGTCCTGACTTTC.

The V gene is TRBV7-3, the J gene TRBJ2-7, with 9 nucleotides matching TRBD2. J gave up 6 bases and V 4 bases, and 4 bases lay outside the gene matches. Germline values: CDR1 SGHTA, CDR2 FQGTGA. The CDR3 has 13 residues. Here the CDR3 reads CASSSGLASEQYF. In DNA form, the CDR3 reads TGTGCCAGCAGCTCGGGACTAGCCAGCGAGCAGTACTTC. Full variable domain (missing parts from reference TRBV7-3 and TRBJ2-7): GAGVSQTPSNKVTEKGKYVELRCDPISGHTALYWYRQSLGQGPEFLIYFQGTGAADDSGLPNDRFFAVRPEGSVSTLKIQRTERGDSAVYLCASSSGLASEQYFGPGTRLTVT.

The chain joins TRBV9 to TRBJ1-2; 7 nucleotides line up with TRBD1. Germline-derived CDR1 and CDR2 are SGDLS and YYNGEE. V trimming: 3 bases; J trimming: 5 bases; junction bases outside the gene matches: 4. The CDR3 has 13 amino acids. The CDR3 loop is CASSGGTVYGYTF. Here the CDR3 DNA reads TGTGCCAGCAGCGGAGGGACAGTATATGGCTACACCTTC.

The chain uses TRBV7-9 and TRBJ2-1, with 11 bases aligning to TRBD2. Per the germline V gene, CDR1 is SEHNR and CDR2 is FQNEAQ (reference sequence). The CDR3 consists of 16 residues. The junction had 9 bases not matched to a gene; V was cut back by 4 bases and J by 7 bases. The DNA for the CDR3 is TGTGCCAGCAGCTCACTACTAGCGGGAGTGGGGAATGAGCAGTTCTTC. Encoded protein: CASSSLLAGVGNEQFF.

This chain uses TRBV27 with TRBJ2-7, with TRBD1 identical over 10 bases. The junction had 6 bases not matched to a gene; V was cut back by 6 bases and J by 4 bases. Germline CDR1 is MNHEY and CDR2 is SMNVEV (reference sequence). The CDR3 covers 14 residues. The CDR3 reads CASSGPGQGYEQYF. CDR3 DNA sequence: TGTGCCAGCAGCGGGCCGGGACAGGGGTACGAGCAGTACTTC.

This chain connects TRBV6-1 to TRBJ2-7, with D hard to call. Deletions cut 6 bases from V and 0 bases from J, with 9 bases between. The CDR3 runs 13 residues. Germline V gene data show CDR1 as MNHNS and CDR2 as SASEGT. CDR3 loop: CASRRESSYEQYF. The CDR3 DNA is TGTGCCAGCAGGCGCGAAAGCTCCTACGAGCAGTACTTC.

The rearrangement joins TRBV7-6 to TRBJ2-1, with D unresolved. V lost 5 bases and J 10 bases, leaving 15 bases between the germline ends. CDR3 size: 13 residues. CDR1 is SGHVS, CDR2 FNYEAQ, per germline. The CDR3 protein is CASSRFMRPEQFF. CDR3 sequence (DNA): TGTGCCAGCAGCCGCTTCATGCGCCCAGAGCAGTTCTTC.